The entry below gives a single TCR beta chain sequence along with its context. Its antigen remains unidentified. The sample belongs to a study of radiation and T cells in renal cell carcinoma. General observations from the study: Compared with controls, irradiated tumors showed greater TCR clonality. Dominant CDR3 motifs occupied more repertoire in irradiated than control tumors. Tumor samples were small regions of around 0.92 g.

Specified treatment: treatment-naive control, cytoreductive nephrectomy. Profiling relied on immunoSEQ multiplex PCR, and the TCRdb table lists in-frame clones only, not all of them. In the table there are approximately 9,300 clones, about two thirds of which are singletons. CDR3 length: 15 amino acids. Germline V gives CDR1 SNHLY, CDR2 FYNNEI. V was trimmed by 6 bases and J by 5 bases, leaving 14 bases between them. This clonotype originated in a man aged 55-75 years with renal cell carcinoma. Sequencing used tumor tissue, obtained from a patient whose treatment was nephrectomy without radiotherapy. V is TRBV2 and J is TRBJ1-6; a possible D gene is TRBD1 (5 bases). CDR3 protein: CASRAGDSHNSPLHF. In DNA form, the CDR3 reads TGTGCCAGCAGAGCCGGTGACAGCCATAATTCACCCCTCCACTTT.